This T cell receptor beta chain was sequenced for a study of blood T cell repertoires in COVID-19. Across the study: Samples of COVID-19 (acute and convalescent) were obtained from the United States, Italy and Spain. T cells, B-cell-depleted T cells, or PBMCs provided the cDNA or gDNA that served as material.

Unmatched junction bases numbered 6, after V lost 5 bases and J lost 5 bases. Germline CDR1 is MGHRA and CDR2 is YSYEKL. The CDR3 spans 16 residues. In the source study's methods: How many nucleated cells were present was estimated from reference gene primer amplification. TCRdb's table, derived via immunoSEQ multiplex PCR, lists solely in-frame clones and lacks some. V and J calls and clone size are as listed in that table; D and trimming were resolved from the DNA. The table includes around 250,000 clones, approximately 89% detected once. The sequence was obtained from a woman aged 60-70 years who had recovered from COVID-19. The rearrangement links TRBV4-1 to TRBJ1-6; 10 nucleotides line up with TRBD1. Sequencing input: peripheral blood. The CDR3 protein is CASSARQGADNSPLHF. The CDR3 DNA reads TGCGCCAGCAGCGCGAGACAGGGGGCGGATAATTCACCCCTCCACTTT.